The clone carrying this T cell receptor (beta chain) was seen only a few times. One entry per CDR3 protein results from TCRdb running MiXCR on the RT-PCR reads. Of about 680,000 distinct CDR3 sequences listed, approximately 14% were seen once; the top ten hold 3.6%. Looked up from germline, CDR1 is SGHTA and CDR2 is FQGNSA. The CDR3 has 14 residues. The ends were cut back, 2 bases at V and 3 bases at J, with 8 bases in the middle. This clonotype originated in a female donor in good health, serving as a healthy control. This chain uses TRBV7-2 with TRBJ1-3, with D perhaps matching TRBD1 (6 bases). The sequenced material came from memory CD4+ T cells from blood. The CDR3 loop is CASSLQGFGNTIYF. The CDR3 DNA follows: TGTGCCAGCAGCTTACAGGGGTTTGGAAACACCATATATTTT. Full variable domain (rest looked up from reference TRBV7-2 and TRBJ1-3): GAGVSQSPSNKVTEKGKDVELRCDPISGHTALYWYRQSLGQGLEFLIYFQGNSAPDKSGLPSDRFSAERTGGSVSTLTIQRTQQEDSAVYLCASSLQGFGNTIYFGEGSWLTVV.